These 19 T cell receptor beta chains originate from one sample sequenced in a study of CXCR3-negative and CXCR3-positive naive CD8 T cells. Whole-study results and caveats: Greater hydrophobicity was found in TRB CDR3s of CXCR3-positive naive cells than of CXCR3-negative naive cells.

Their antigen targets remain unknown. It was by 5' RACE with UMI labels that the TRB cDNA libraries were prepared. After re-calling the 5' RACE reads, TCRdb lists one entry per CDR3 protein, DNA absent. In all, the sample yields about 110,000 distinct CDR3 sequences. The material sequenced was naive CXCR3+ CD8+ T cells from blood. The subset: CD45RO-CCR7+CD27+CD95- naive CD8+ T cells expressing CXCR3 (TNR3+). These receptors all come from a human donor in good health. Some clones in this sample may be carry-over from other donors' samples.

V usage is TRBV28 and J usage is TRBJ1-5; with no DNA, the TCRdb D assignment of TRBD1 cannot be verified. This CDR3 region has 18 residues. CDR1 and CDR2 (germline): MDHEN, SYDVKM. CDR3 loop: CASIPLKGRLYSNQPQHF.

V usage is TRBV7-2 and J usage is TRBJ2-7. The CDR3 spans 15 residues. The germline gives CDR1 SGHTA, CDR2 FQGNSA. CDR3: CASSLENDIFYEQYF.

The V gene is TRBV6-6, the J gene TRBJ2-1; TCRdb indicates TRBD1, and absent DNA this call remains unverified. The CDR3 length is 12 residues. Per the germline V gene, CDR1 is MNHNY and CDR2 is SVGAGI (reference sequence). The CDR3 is CASSPAGNEQFF.

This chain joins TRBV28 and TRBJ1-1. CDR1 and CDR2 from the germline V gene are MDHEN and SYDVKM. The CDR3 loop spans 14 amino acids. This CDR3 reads CASSLAESNTEAFF.

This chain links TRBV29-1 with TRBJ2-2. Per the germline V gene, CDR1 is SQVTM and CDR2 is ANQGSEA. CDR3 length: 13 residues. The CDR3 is CSVVSGITGELFF.

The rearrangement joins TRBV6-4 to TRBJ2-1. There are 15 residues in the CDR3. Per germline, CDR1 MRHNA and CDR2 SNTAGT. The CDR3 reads CASSDEWISVTEQFF.

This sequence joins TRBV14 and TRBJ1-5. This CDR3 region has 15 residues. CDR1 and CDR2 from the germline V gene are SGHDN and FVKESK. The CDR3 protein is CASSQGYGLNQPQHF.

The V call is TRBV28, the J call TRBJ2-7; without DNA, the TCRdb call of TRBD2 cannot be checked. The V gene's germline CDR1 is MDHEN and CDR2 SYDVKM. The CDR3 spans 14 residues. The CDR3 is CASSILAESYEQYF.

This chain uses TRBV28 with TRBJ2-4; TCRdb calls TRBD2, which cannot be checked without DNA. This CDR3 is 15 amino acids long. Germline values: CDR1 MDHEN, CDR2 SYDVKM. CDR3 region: CASSLGPTPRDIQYF.

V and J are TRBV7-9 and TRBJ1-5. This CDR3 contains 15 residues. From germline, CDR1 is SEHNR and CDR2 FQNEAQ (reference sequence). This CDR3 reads CASSQEGSSNQPQHF.

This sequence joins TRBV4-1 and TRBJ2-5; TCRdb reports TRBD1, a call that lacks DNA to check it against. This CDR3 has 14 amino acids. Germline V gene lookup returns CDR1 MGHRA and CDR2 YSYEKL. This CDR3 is CASSFRAMEETQYF.

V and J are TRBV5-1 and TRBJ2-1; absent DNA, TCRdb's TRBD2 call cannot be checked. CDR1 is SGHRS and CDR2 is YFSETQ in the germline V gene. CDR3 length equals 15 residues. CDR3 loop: CASSFGRGTYNEQFF.

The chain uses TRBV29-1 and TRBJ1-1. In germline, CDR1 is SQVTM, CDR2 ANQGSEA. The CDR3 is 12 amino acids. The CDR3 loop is CSVEGASPEAFF.

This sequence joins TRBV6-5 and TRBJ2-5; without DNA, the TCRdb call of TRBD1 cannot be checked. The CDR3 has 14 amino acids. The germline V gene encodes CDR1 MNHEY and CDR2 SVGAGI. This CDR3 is CASSYSWGGETQYF.

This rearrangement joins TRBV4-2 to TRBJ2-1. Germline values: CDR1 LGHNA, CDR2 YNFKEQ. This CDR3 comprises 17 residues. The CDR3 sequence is CASSQEAWAYSYNEQFF.

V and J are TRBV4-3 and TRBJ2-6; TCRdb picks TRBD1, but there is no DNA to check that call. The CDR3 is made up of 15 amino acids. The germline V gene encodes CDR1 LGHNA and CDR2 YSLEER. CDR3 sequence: CASSQDRDGANVLTF.

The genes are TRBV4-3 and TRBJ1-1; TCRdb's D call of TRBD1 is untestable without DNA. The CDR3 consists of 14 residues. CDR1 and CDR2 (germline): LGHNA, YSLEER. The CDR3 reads CASRTGTTNTEAFF.

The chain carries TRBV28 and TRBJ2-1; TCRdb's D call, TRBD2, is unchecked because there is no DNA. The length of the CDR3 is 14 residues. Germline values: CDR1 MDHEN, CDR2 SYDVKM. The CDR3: CATSSGTTYNEQFF.

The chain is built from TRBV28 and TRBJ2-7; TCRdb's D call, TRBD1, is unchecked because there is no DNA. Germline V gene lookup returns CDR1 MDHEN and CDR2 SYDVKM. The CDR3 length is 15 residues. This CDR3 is CASTALGQGSYEQYF.